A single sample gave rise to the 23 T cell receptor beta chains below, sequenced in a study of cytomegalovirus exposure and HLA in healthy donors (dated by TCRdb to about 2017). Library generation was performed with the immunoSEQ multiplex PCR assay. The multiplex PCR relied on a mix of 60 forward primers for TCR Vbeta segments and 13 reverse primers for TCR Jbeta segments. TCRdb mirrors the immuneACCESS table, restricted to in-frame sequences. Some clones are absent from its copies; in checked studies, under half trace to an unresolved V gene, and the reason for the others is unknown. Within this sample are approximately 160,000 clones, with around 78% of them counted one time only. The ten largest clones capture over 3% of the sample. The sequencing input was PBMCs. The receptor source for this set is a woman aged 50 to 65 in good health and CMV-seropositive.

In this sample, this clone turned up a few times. The CDR3 reads CSVEPRGQGPSTPDYGYTF. The CDR3 DNA sequence: TGCAGCGTTGAACCCCGGGGACAGGGCCCAAGTACACCTGACTATGGCTACACCTTC. The J gene is TRBJ1-2, the V gene TRBV29-1, with 9 bases fitting TRBD1. V dropped 2 bases and J dropped 3; count of bases not matched to a gene: 19. Germline lookup yields CDR1 SQVTM and CDR2 ANQGSEA. The CDR3 runs to 19 residues.

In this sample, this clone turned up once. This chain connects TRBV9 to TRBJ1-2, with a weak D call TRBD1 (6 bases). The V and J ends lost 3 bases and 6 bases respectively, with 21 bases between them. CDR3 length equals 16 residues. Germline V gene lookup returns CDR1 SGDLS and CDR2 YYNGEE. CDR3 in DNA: TGTGCCAGCAGCGCCACTATAGGCTCAGGGGCAAATGGCTACACCTTC. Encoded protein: CASSATIGSGANGYTF.

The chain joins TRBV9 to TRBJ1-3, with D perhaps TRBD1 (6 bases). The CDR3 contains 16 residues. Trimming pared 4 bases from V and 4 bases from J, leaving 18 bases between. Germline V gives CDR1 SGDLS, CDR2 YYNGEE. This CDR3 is CASSRPYRAGGNTIYF. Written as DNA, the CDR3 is TGTGCCAGCAGCCGCCCCTACAGGGCGGGCGGAAACACCATATATTTT.

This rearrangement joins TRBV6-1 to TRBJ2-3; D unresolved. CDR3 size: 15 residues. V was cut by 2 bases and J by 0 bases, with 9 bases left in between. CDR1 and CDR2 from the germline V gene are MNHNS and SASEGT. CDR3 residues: CASSELLSSTDTQYF. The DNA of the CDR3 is TGTGCCAGCAGTGAACTTCTCTCTAGCACAGATACGCAGTATTTT.

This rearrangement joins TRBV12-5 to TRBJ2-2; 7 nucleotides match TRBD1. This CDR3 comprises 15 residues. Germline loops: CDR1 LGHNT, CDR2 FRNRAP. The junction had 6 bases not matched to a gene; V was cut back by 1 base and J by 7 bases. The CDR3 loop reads CASGLGSDRSGELFF. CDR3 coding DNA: TGTGCTAGTGGTTTGGGATCGGACAGGAGCGGGGAGCTGTTTTTT.

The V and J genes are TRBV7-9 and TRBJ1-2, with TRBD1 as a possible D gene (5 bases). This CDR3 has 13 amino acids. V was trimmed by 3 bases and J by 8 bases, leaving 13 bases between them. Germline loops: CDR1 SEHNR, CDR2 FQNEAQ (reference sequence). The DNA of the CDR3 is TGTGCCAGCAGCTTTCGGCAGGGTAGGGGCTACACCTTC. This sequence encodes CASSFRQGRGYTF.

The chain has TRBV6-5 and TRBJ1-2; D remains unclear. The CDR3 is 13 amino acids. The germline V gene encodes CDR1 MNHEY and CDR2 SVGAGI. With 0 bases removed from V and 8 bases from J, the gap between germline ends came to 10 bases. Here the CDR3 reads CASSYSPLLGYTF. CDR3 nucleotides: TGTGCCAGCAGTTACTCGCCCCTTCTAGGCTACACCTTC.

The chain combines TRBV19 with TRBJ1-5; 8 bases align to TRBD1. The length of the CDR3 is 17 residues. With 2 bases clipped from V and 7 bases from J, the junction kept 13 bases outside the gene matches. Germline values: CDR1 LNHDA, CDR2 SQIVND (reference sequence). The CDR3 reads CASSIIAPRDRSQPQHF. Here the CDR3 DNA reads TGTGCCAGTAGTATAATAGCGCCTCGGGACAGGTCCCAGCCCCAGCATTTT.

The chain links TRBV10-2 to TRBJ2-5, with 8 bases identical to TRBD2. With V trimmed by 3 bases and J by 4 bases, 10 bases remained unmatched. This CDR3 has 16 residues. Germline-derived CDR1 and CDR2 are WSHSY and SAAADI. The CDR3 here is CASSDPGRGVGETQYF. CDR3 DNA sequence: TGCGCCAGCAGTGACCCCGGGCGGGGGGTAGGAGAGACCCAGTACTTC.

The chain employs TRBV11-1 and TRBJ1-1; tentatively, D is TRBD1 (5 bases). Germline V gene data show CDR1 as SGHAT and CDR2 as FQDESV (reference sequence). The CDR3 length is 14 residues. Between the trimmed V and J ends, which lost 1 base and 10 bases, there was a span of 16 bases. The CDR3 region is CASSLVTDGPPAFF. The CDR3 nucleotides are TGTGCCAGCAGCTTAGTGACAGACGGGCCCCCAGCTTTCTTT.

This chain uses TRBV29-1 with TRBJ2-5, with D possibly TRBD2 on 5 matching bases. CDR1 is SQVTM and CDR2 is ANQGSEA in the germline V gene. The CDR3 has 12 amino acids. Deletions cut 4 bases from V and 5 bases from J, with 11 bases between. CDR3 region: CSVARGWETQYF. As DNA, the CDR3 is TGCAGCGTTGCTCGGGGTTGGGAGACCCAGTACTTC.

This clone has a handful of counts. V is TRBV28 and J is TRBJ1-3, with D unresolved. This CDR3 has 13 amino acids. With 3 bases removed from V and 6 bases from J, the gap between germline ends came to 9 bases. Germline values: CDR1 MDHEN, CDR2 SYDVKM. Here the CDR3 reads CASSLARQNTIYF. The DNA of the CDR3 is TGTGCCAGCAGTTTGGCACGTCAAAACACCATATATTTT.

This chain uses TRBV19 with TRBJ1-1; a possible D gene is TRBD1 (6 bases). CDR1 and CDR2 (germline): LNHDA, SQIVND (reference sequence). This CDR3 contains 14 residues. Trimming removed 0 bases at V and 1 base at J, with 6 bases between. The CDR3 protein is CASSIEQGNTEAFF. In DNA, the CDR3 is TGTGCCAGTAGTATAGAACAGGGGAACACTGAAGCTTTCTTT.

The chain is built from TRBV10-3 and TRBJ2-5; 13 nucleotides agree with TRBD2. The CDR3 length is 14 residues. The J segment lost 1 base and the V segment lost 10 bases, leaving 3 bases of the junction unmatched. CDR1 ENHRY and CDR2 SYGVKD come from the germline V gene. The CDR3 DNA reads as TGTGCCACCAGGACTAGCGGGGGCCAAGAGACCCAGTACTTC. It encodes CATRTSGGQETQYF.

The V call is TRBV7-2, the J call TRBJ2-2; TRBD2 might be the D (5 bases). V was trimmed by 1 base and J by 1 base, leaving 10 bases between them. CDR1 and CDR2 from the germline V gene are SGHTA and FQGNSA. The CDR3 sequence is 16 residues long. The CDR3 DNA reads TGTGCCAGCAGCTTAGGTGGCGGGCTGAACACCGGGGAGCTGTTTTTT. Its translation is CASSLGGGLNTGELFF.

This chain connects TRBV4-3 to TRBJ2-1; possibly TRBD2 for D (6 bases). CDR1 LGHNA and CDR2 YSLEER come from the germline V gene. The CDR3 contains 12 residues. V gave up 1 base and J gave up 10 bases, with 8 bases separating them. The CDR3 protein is CASSQGLGEQFF. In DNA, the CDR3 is TGCGCCAGCAGCCAAGGACTAGGCGAGCAGTTCTTC.

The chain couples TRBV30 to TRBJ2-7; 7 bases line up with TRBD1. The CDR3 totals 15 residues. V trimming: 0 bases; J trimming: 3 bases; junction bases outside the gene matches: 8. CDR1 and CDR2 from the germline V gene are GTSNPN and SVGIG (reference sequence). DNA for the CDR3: TGTGCCTGGAGTGTACTGGGGCAGGGGGACTACGAGCAGTACTTC. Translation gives CAWSVLGQGDYEQYF. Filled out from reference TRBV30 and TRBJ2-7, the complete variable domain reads SQTIHQWPATLVQPVGSPLSLECTVEGTSNPNLYWYRQAAGRGLQLLFYSVGIGQISSEVPQNLSASRPQDRQFILSSKKLLLSDSGFYLCAWSVLGQGDYEQYFGPGTRLTVT.

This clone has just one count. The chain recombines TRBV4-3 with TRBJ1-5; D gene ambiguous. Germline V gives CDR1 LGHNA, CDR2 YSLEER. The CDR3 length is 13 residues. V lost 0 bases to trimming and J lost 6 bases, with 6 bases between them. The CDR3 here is CASSQEMAQPQHF. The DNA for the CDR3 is TGCGCCAGCAGCCAAGAAATGGCTCAGCCCCAGCATTTT.

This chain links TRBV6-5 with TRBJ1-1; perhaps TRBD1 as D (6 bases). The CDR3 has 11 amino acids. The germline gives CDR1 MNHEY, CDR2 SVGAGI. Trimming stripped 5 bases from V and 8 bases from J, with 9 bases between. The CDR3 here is CASSRTGEAFF. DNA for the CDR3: TGTGCCAGCAGTCGAACAGGGGAAGCTTTCTTT.

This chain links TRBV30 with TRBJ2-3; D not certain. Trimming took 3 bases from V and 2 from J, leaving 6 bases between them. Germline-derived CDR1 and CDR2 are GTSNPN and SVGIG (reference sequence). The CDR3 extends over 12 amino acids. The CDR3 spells CAWSGNTDTQYF. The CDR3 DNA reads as TGTGCCTGGAGCGGTAACACAGATACGCAGTATTTT.

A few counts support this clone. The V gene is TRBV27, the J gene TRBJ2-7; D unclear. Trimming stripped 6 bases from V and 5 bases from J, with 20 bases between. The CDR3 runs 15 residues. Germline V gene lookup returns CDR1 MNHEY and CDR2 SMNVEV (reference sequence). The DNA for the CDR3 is TGTGCCAGCAGCCGACTGGCGGCCCTTGTTGACGAGCAGTACTTC. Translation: CASSRLAALVDEQYF.

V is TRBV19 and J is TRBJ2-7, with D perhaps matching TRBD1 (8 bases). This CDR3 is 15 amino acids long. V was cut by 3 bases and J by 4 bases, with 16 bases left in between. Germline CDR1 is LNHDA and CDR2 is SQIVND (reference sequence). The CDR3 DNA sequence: TGTGCCAGTAGTATTGGGCACAGGGGGGGTTACGAGCAGTACTTC. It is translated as CASSIGHRGGYEQYF.

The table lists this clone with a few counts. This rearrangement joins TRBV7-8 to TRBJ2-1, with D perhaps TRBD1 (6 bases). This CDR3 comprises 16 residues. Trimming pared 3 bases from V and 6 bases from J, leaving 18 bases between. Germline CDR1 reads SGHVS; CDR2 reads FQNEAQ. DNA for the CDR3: TGTGCCAGCAGCTTTTTCCGGGACATGTTGTCCAATGAGCAGTTCTTC. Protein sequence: CASSFFRDMLSNEQFF.